This T cell receptor (beta chain) was sequenced in a study of T-cell reconstitution after alpha-beta-depleted transplantation in children. Study findings and constraints: Counts and diversity of T cells one year after transplant came mostly from newly produced T cells. Surviving thymic progenitors and recipient T cells were the source of high TCRbeta diversity at day 60 in some patients. Several hundred expanded graft clones reportedly gave rise to the alpha-beta T cells present about two months after transplant.

Unique molecular identifiers were incorporated when the TCRbeta library was constructed. Via MiXCR, TCRdb re-called the PCR reads, giving one row per CDR3 protein. The table includes 200,000 to 300,000 distinct CDR3 sequences, under 9.5% detected once. This clonotype came up many times. Its specificity is not known. Germline-derived CDR1 and CDR2 are MDHEN and SYDVKM. The CDR3 covers 14 residues. The trim removed 5 bases at V and 9 bases at J, leaving 9 bases unmatched. This receptor was obtained from a male patient aged 10-17 years who had a stem cell transplant for acute lymphoblastic leukemia, so the T cells may come from the graft donor. This chain links TRBV28 with TRBJ2-1, with 8 bases that match TRBD1. The source was PBMCs, mostly from graft donor cells, collected 180 days after TCRalphabeta/CD19-depleted stem cell transplant. CDR3 bases: TGTGCCAGCAGTACCAGGGGGCGATTGGTTGAGCAGTTCTTC. This sequence encodes CASSTRGRLVEQFF. Filled out from reference TRBV28 and TRBJ2-1, the complete variable domain reads DVKVTQSSRYLVKRTGEKVFLECVQDMDHENMFWYRQDPGLGLRLIYFSYDVKMKEKGDIPEGYSVSREKKERFSLILESASTNQTSMYLCASSTRGRLVEQFFGPGTRLTVL.